Shown below are 26 T cell receptor beta chains from a single sample sequenced in a study of regulatory T cells in long-lasting Graves disease. This sample's time point: persistent/refractory GD, antithyroid drugs over 5 years with positive TRAb. Extracted RNA from PBMCs served as the source of the TCR library. Arm-PCR of CDR3 regions with iRepertoire HTBI primers generated TCR beta libraries. MiXCR, run by TCRdb on the multiplex PCR reads, gives a single entry per CDR3 protein. The sample shows around 460,000 distinct CDR3 sequences, about 22% of them seen only once. The specimen comprised peripheral blood mononuclear cells (PBMCs), sampled when the disease was refractory, from a patient treated with antithyroid drugs. The receptor set was obtained from a female donor with Graves disease.

This clonotype was counted ten times or more. The rearrangement uses TRBV2 and TRBJ1-2, with D perhaps TRBD1 (6 bases). The CDR3 runs to 14 residues. Trimming left V 7 bases short and J 6 bases short, with 18 bases between. The germline V gene encodes CDR1 SNHLY and CDR2 FYNNEI. DNA of the CDR3: TGTGCCAGCACTACCGGACAGCGGGGTAATGGCTACACCTTC. It codes for CASTTGQRGNGYTF. Using reference TRBV2 and TRBJ1-2 for the parts outside the CDR3, the full variable domain is EPEVTQTPSHQVTQMGQEVILRCVPISNHLYFYWYRQILGQKVEFLVSFYNNEISEKSEIFDDQFSVERPDGSNFTLKIRSTKLEDSAMYFCASTTGQRGNGYTFGSGTRLTVV.

This clonotype turned up a few times. The V gene is TRBV12-3 or TRBV12-4, the J gene TRBJ2-1; tentative D call: TRBD2 (6 bases). The ends were cut back, 6 bases at V and 10 bases at J, with 13 bases in the middle. CDR3 length equals 12 residues. This CDR3 reads CASSFPGLEQFF. For the CDR3, the DNA is TGTGCCAGCAGCTTCCCGGGACTGGAGCAGTTCTTC.

Ten or more counts support this clonotype. This sequence joins TRBV20-1 and TRBJ1-1, with D unclear. The germline V gene has CDR1 DFQATT and CDR2 SNEGSKA (reference sequence). This CDR3 is 14 amino acids long. V was trimmed by 2 bases and J by 3 bases, leaving 13 bases between them. The CDR3 DNA reads TGCAGTGCTAGATCGGGGAAAGTCGACACTGAAGCTTTCTTT. As protein: CSARSGKVDTEAFF.

In its sample, this clonotype was seen a few times. V is TRBV11-3 and J is TRBJ2-2; 7 nucleotides line up with TRBD1. The CDR3 contains 16 residues. Germline-derived CDR1 and CDR2 are SGHNT and YENEEA. V dropped 4 bases and J dropped 2; count of bases not matched to a gene: 7. Here the CDR3 DNA reads TGTGCCAGCAGCTCCCTACAGGGGCCCAACACCGGGGAGCTGTTTTTT. This codes for CASSSLQGPNTGELFF.

The rearrangement links TRBV9 to TRBJ2-5; tentative D call: TRBD1 (6 bases). Looked up from germline, CDR1 is SGDLS and CDR2 is YYNGEE. V lost 0 bases and J lost 2, with 11 bases in between. The CDR3 runs 15 residues. DNA for the CDR3: TGTGCCAGCAGCGTAGGAGACAGGCGGCAAGAGACCCAGTACTTC. It specifies CASSVGDRRQETQYF.

The chain combines TRBV7-9 with TRBJ2-2; the match to TRBD1 covers 7 bases. This CDR3 has 15 residues. Germline trimming cut 0 bases from V and 6 bases from J; bases unmatched to any gene: 4. Germline loops: CDR1 SEHNR, CDR2 FQNEAQ (reference sequence). Written as DNA, the CDR3 is TGTGCCAGCAGCTTAGCAGGGGGCATTGCCGGGGAGCTGTTTTTT. It translates to CASSLAGGIAGELFF.

In this sample, this clonotype turned up many times. The V and J genes are TRBV12-3 or TRBV12-4 and TRBJ2-7, with 10 bases identical to TRBD1. The CDR3 spans 15 residues. Trimming cost V 8 bases and J 1 base; bases outside gene matches: 8. The CDR3 reads CASGGGQGPSYEQYF. The CDR3 coding sequence is TGTGCCAGCGGAGGGGGACAGGGGCCTTCCTACGAGCAGTACTTC.

This clonotype was seen repeatedly, ten times or more. CDR3 loop: CAISEGQGQMGYEQYF. The CDR3 DNA sequence: TGTGCCATCAGTGAGGGACAGGGCCAAATGGGTTACGAGCAGTACTTC. The V call is TRBV10-3, the J call TRBJ2-7, with 8 bases that match TRBD1. Germline V gives CDR1 ENHRY, CDR2 SYGVKD. Unmatched junction bases numbered 10, after V lost 2 bases and J lost 4 bases. This CDR3 has 16 amino acids.

Concerning this clonotype itself: A clone one base away is much larger, so this may be a read error. The rearrangement links TRBV28 to TRBJ1-2, with D tentatively TRBD1 (5 bases). The V end lost 6 bases, the J end lost 3 bases, and 17 bases lay between the germline ends. The CDR3 has 15 amino acids. Per the germline V gene, CDR1 is MDHEN and CDR2 is SYDVKM. The chain's CDR3 is CASSSGLEADYGYTF. The CDR3, as DNA: TGTGCCAGCAGCTCGGGACTGGAGGCGGACTATGGCTACACCTTC.

This clonotype was counted many times. The rearrangement uses TRBV11-2 and TRBJ1-2; tentative D call: TRBD1 (6 bases). CDR1 is SGHAT and CDR2 is FQNNGV in the germline V gene. The CDR3 sequence is 14 residues long. V was pared by 1 base and J by 6 bases, with 12 bases between. The CDR3 spells CASSLGQALDGYTF. Here the CDR3 DNA reads TGTGCCAGCAGCTTAGGACAGGCCCTTGATGGCTACACCTTC.

This clonotype was picked up a small number of times. This chain joins TRBV5-1 and TRBJ2-7, with D unclear. Trimming shortened V by 2 bases and J by 5 bases, and 14 bases separated the two germline ends. Germline V CDR1 and CDR2: SGHRS, YFSETQ. CDR3 length: 14 residues. CDR3 nucleotides: TGCGCCAGCAGCTTTGACGCGACACCCCACGAGCAGTACTTC. It encodes CASSFDATPHEQYF. The full variable domain, its missing parts supplied by reference TRBV5-1 and TRBJ2-7, is KAGVTQTPRYLIKTRGQQVTLSCSPISGHRSVSWYQQTPGQGLQFLFEYFSETQRNKGNFPGRFSGRQFSNSRSEMNVSTLELGDSALYLCASSFDATPHEQYFGPGTRLTVT.

The gene calls are TRBV7-2 and TRBJ2-5; 10 positions match TRBD2. This CDR3 is 15 amino acids long. V was clipped by 2 bases and J by 5 bases; unmatched bases: 5. From germline, CDR1 is SGHTA and CDR2 FQGNSA. The CDR3 DNA is TGTGCCAGCAGCTTACCTAGCGGGAGAATGGAGACCCAGTACTTC. Protein: CASSLPSGRMETQYF.

CDR3 region: CATSDFYRNEQFF. The CDR3, as DNA: TGTGCCACCAGTGATTTTTACCGCAATGAGCAGTTCTTC. The genes are TRBV24-1 and TRBJ2-1, with no clear D. There are 13 residues in the CDR3. Germline V gene lookup returns CDR1 KGHDR and CDR2 SFDVKD. V shed 1 base and J shed 6 bases, with 6 bases lying between them.

V usage is TRBV30 and J usage is TRBJ2-5, with D uncertain. Trimming removed 0 bases at V and 5 bases at J, with 13 bases between. The CDR3 consists of 14 residues. CDR1 is GTSNPN and CDR2 is SVGIG in the germline V gene (reference sequence). DNA for the CDR3: TGTGCCTGGAGTGTATCAGGAGTCAGGGAGACCCAGTACTTC. Amino acids: CAWSVSGVRETQYF.

This clonotype was counted ten times or more. The chain links TRBV2 to TRBJ1-4; D gene ambiguous. The germline V and J ends were trimmed by 5 bases and 2 bases, with 9 bases remaining between them. The CDR3 totals 14 residues. Germline V lookup: CDR1 SNHLY, CDR2 FYNNEI. The CDR3 sequence is CASSRLETNEKLFF. CDR3 sequence (DNA): TGTGCCAGCAGTCGACTTGAGACTAATGAAAAACTGTTTTTT.

This clonotype was observed at least ten times. This chain joins TRBV2 and TRBJ1-5, with TRBD1 identical over 7 bases. This CDR3 comprises 15 residues. Germline V gene data show CDR1 as SNHLY and CDR2 as FYNNEI. Trimming removed 6 bases from V and 4 bases from J; junction bases left unmatched: 9. This chain's CDR3 is CASSHPGGYNQPQHF. CDR3 DNA sequence: TGTGCCAGCAGCCACCCAGGGGGTTATAATCAGCCCCAGCATTTT.

The chain is built from TRBV6-5 and TRBJ1-5; D is undetermined. Germline-derived CDR1 and CDR2 are MNHEY and SVGAGI. V lost 0 bases and J 6 bases, leaving 12 bases between the germline ends. This CDR3 is 15 amino acids long. CDR3 loop: CASSYSLGSGQPQHF. CDR3 DNA sequence: TGTGCCAGCAGTTACTCCCTCGGGTCCGGTCAGCCCCAGCATTTT.

This clonotype was seen at least ten times. The chain couples TRBV12-3 or TRBV12-4 to TRBJ2-7, with 10 bases fitting TRBD2. The CDR3 runs to 16 residues. Unmatched junction bases numbered 12, after V lost 5 bases and J lost 5 bases. The CDR3: CASSPRLNLAGDEQYF. CDR3 DNA sequence: TGTGCCAGCAGTCCACGACTAAATCTAGCGGGGGACGAGCAGTACTTC.

This clonotype was observed at least ten times. This chain connects TRBV2 to TRBJ1-5, with 9 bases that match TRBD1. Germline trimming cut 3 bases from V and 0 bases from J; bases unmatched to any gene: 9. Germline V CDR1 and CDR2: SNHLY, FYNNEI. CDR3 length: 18 amino acids. The CDR3: CASSDLGQGINSNQPQHF. The CDR3 DNA reads as TGTGCCAGCAGTGATTTAGGACAGGGGATTAATAGCAATCAGCCCCAGCATTTT.

This clonotype appeared a few times. The chain has TRBV28 and TRBJ2-7; D is tentatively TRBD1 or TRBD2 (5 bases each). V shed 6 bases and J shed 4 bases, with 19 bases lying between them. This CDR3 region has 15 residues. Germline V gene sequence: CDR1 MDHEN, CDR2 SYDVKM. The CDR3 reads CASSQLTGTTYEQYF. As DNA, the CDR3 is TGTGCCAGCAGCCAGTTGACCGGGACGACGTACGAGCAGTACTTC.

This clonotype was detected many times. The rearrangement uses TRBV28 and TRBJ2-7; D is perhaps TRBD1 (6 bases). V lost 4 bases, J lost 5 bases, and 12 bases lay in between. CDR3 length: 13 residues. In germline, CDR1 is MDHEN, CDR2 SYDVKM. The CDR3, as DNA: TGTGCCAGCAGTTCCCCAGGGGCCCACGAGCAGTACTTC. It is translated as CASSSPGAHEQYF. The full variable domain, its missing parts supplied by reference TRBV28 and TRBJ2-7, is DVKVTQSSRYLVKRTGEKVFLECVQDMDHENMFWYRQDPGLGLRLIYFSYDVKMKEKGDIPEGYSVSREKKERFSLILESASTNQTSMYLCASSSPGAHEQYFGPGTRLTVT.

The V and J genes are TRBV28 and TRBJ1-2; 9 bases fit TRBD1. The ends lost 6 bases at V and 6 bases at J; junction bases unmatched: 11. The CDR3 runs 15 residues. In germline, CDR1 is MDHEN, CDR2 SYDVKM. The chain's CDR3 is CASSQGDREEDGYTF. DNA for the CDR3: TGTGCCAGCAGCCAGGGGGACAGGGAGGAAGATGGCTACACCTTC.

This clonotype was detected many times. The rearrangement joins TRBV28 to TRBJ1-5; D unresolved. This CDR3 is built from 13 residues. The V end was cut by 8 bases, the J end by 2 bases, with 10 bases between. Per the germline V gene, CDR1 is MDHEN and CDR2 is SYDVKM. The CDR3 DNA reads TGTGCCAGCTCACCGGCAGGCAATCAGCCCCAGCATTTT. It translates to CASSPAGNQPQHF.

This clonotype was recorded many times. The V call is TRBV28, the J call TRBJ1-2; TRBD1 aligns across 10 bases. V dropped 4 bases and J dropped 3; count of bases not matched to a gene: 11. CDR1 is MDHEN and CDR2 is SYDVKM in the germline V gene. The CDR3 runs to 17 residues. The CDR3 DNA is TGTGCCAGCAGTTCCCGGACAGGGGGGACCGCCTACTATGGCTACACCTTC. It codes for CASSSRTGGTAYYGYTF.

Notes on this clonotype: A read error may account for a junction end that differs from germline. V usage is TRBV6-9 and J usage is TRBJ2-7; the D gene is possibly TRBD2 (6 bases). Looked up from germline, CDR1 is MNHGY and CDR2 is SVAAGI. The CDR3 spans 14 residues. CDR3 loop: CASGYGRDRYEQYF. CDR3 sequence (DNA): TGTGCCAGCGGTTACGGGCGGGACCGCTACGAGCAGTACTTC.

This clonotype was seen a single time. A read error may account for a junction end that differs from germline. The chain carries TRBV28 and TRBJ2-5; possibly TRBD1 or TRBD2 for D (5 bases each). CDR3 length equals 16 residues. The germline CDR1 and CDR2 sequences are MDHEN and SYDVKM. The CDR3 DNA follows: TGCGCCAGCAGCCAAGTCGTCGGGAACTGGGGGGAGACCCAGTACTTC. Protein product: CASSQVVGNWGETQYF.